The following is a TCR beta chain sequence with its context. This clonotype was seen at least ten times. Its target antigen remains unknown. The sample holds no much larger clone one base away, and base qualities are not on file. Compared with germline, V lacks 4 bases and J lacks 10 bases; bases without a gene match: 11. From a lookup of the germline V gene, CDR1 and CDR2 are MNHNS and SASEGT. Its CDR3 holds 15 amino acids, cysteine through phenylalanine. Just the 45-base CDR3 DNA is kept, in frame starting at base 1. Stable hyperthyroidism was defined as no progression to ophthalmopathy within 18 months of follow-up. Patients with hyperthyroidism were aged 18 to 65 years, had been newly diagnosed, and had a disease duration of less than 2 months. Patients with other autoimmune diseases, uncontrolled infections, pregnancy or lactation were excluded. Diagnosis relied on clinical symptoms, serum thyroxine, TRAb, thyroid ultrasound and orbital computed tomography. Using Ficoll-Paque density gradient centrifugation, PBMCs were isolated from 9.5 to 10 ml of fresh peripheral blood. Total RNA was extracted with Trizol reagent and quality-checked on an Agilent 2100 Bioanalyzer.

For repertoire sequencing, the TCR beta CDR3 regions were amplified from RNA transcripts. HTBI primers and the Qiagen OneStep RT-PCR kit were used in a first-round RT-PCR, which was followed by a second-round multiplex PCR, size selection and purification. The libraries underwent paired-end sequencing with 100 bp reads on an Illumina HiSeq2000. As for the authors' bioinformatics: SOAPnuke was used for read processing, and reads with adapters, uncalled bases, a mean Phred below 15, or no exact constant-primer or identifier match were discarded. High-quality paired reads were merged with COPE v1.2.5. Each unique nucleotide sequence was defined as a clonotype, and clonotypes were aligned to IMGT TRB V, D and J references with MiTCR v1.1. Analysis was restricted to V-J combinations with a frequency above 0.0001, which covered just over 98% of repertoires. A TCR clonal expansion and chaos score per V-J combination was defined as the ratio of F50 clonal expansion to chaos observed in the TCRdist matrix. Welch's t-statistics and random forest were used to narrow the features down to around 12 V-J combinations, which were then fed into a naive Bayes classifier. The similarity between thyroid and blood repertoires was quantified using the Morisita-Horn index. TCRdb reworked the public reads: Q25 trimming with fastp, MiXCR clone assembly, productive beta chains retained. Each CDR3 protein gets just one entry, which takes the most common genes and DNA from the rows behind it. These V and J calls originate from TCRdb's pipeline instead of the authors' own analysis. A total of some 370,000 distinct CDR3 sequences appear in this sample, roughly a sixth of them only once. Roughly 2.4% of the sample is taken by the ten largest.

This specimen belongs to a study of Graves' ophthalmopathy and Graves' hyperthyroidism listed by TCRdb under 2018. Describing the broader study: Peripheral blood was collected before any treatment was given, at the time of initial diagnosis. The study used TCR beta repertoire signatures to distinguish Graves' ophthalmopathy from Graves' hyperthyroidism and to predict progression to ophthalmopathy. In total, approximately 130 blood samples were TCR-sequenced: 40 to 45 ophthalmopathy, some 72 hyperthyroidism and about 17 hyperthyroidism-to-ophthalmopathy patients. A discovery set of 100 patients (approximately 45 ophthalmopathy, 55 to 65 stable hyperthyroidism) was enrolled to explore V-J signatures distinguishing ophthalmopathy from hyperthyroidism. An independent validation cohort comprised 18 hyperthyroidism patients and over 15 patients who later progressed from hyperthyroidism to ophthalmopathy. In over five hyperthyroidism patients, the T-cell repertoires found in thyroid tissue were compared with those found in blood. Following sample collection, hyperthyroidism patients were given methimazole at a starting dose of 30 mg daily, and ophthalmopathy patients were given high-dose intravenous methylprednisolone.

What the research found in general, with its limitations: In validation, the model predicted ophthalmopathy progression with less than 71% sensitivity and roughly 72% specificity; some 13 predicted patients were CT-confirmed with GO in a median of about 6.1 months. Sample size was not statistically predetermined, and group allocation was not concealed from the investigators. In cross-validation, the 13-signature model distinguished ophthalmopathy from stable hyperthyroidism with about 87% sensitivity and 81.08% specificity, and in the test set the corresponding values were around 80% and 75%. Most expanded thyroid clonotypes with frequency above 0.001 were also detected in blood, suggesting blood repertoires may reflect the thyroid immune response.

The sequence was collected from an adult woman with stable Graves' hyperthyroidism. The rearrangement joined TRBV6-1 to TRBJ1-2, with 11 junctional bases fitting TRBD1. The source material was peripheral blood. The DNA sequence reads TGTGCCAGCAGTGCTCAGGACAGGGGGCTAGAGTTCTACACCTTC. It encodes CASSAQDRGLEFYTF.